These 18 T cell receptor beta chains originate from one sample sequenced in a study of blood T cell repertoires in COVID-19. The repertoire was sequenced with immunoSEQ multiplex PCR; TCRdb's copy has only in-frame clones and lacks some. The sample contains 250,000 to 300,000 clones, roughly 90% of which appear only once. Sequenced: peripheral blood. The receptor set was obtained from a woman in her twenties or thirties with COVID-19, enrolled during active disease.

The chain employs TRBV2 and TRBJ2-7, with D possibly being TRBD1 (5 bases). Germline CDR1 is SNHLY and CDR2 is FYNNEI. The V end lost 8 bases, the J end lost 6 bases, and 17 bases lay between the germline ends. The CDR3 totals 13 residues. This CDR3 reads CASQNVRGSEQYF. CDR3 coding DNA: TGTGCCAGCCAAAATGTAAGGGGTAGCGAGCAGTACTTC.

This clone was observed once. The CDR3 nucleotides read TGTGCCAGCAGCCCCGGGACTAGCGGGACCGGGGAGCTGTTTTTT. This gives the protein CASSPGTSGTGELFF. This chain uses TRBV11-3 with TRBJ2-2; 12 positions match TRBD2. This CDR3 comprises 15 residues. J was trimmed by 5 bases and V by 5 bases; bases with no gene match: 3. Germline V CDR1 and CDR2: SGHNT, YENEEA.

This chain uses TRBV4-3 with TRBJ2-7; 8 bases match TRBD2. The J segment lost 7 bases and the V segment lost 0 bases, leaving 5 bases of the junction unmatched. The germline gives CDR1 LGHNA, CDR2 YSLEER. The CDR3 has 14 residues. DNA of the CDR3: TGCGCCAGCAGCCAAGAGATCGCGGGAGGAGAGCAGTACTTC. It yields the protein CASSQEIAGGEQYF.

The chain recombines TRBV12-3 or TRBV12-4 with TRBJ2-3, with a tentative D call TRBD2 (5 bases). The length of the CDR3 is 12 residues. V dropped 6 bases and J dropped 4 bases, with 8 bases sitting between them. The CDR3 coding sequence is TGTGCCAGCAGAGGACTTTCAGATACGCAGTATTTT. This sequence encodes CASRGLSDTQYF.

The chain has TRBV3-1 (or the pseudogene TRBV3-2) and TRBJ2-7; TRBD1 agrees at 8 bases. The ends lost 2 bases at V and 6 bases at J; junction bases unmatched: 3. This CDR3 spans 13 amino acids. From germline, CDR1 is LGHDT and CDR2 YNNKEL (reference sequence). Written as DNA, the CDR3 is TGTGCCAGCAGCCAACGACAGGGGATCGAGCAGTACTTC. It translates to CASSQRQGIEQYF.

For the CDR3, the DNA is TGCGCCAGCAGCTTGGAGGTGGGAGAGAATTCACCCCTCCACTTT. Translated: CASSLEVGENSPLHF. The rearrangement uses TRBV5-1 and TRBJ1-6; no clear D. Germline V gene data show CDR1 as SGHRS and CDR2 as YFSETQ. Trimming stripped 0 bases from V and 7 bases from J, with 11 bases between. The CDR3 spans 15 residues.

The chain recombines TRBV19 with TRBJ2-2, with 7 nucleotides matching TRBD2. Trimming removed 7 bases from V and 1 base from J; junction bases left unmatched: 9. The CDR3 extends over 16 amino acids. Germline values: CDR1 LNHDA, CDR2 SQIVND (reference sequence). In DNA, the CDR3 is TGTGCCAGTACCATCTTAGCGGGTCTGAACACCGGGGAGCTGTTTTTT. This codes for CASTILAGLNTGELFF.

Regarding this clone: The sample contains more than one DNA sequence encoding this CDR3. The rearrangement uses TRBV5-1 and TRBJ2-1; 14 bases agree with TRBD2. This CDR3 is 14 amino acids long. Germline CDR1 is SGHRS and CDR2 is YFSETQ. V dropped 4 bases and J dropped 8; count of bases not matched to a gene: 2. The CDR3 spells CASSPGLAGDEQFF. CDR3 in DNA: TGCGCCAGCAGCCCGGGACTAGCGGGAGATGAGCAGTTCTTC.

The chain carries TRBV28 and TRBJ2-1, with D hard to call. This CDR3 is 13 amino acids long. With 3 bases removed from V and 3 bases from J, the gap between germline ends came to 6 bases. CDR1 is MDHEN, CDR2 SYDVKM, per germline. The CDR3, as DNA: TGTGCCAGCAGTTTGTACAACTACAATGAGCAGTTCTTC. Its translation is CASSLYNYNEQFF.

The rearrangement uses TRBV19 and TRBJ2-3, with TRBD1 matching 9 bases. The CDR3 consists of 14 residues. The germline CDR1 and CDR2 sequences are LNHDA and SQIVND (reference sequence). Trimming at V came to 8 bases and at J to 4 bases, leaving 7 bases not matched to a gene. The CDR3 sequence: CASSGQGGADTQYF. In DNA form, the CDR3 reads TGTGCCAGTTCGGGACAGGGAGGAGCAGATACGCAGTATTTT.

Details on this clone: Other DNA sequences of this sample code for an identical CDR3. The chain couples TRBV5-1 to TRBJ1-1; 9 bases agree with TRBD1. V lost 5 bases, J lost 1 base, and 3 bases stayed unmatched. Germline loops: CDR1 SGHRS, CDR2 YFSETQ. This CDR3 comprises 14 residues. As DNA, the CDR3 is TGCGCCAGCAGTCGGGGACAGGGGAACACTGAAGCTTTCTTT. It yields the protein CASSRGQGNTEAFF.

The genes are TRBV27 and TRBJ2-1, with TRBD1 as a possible D gene (5 bases). The length of the CDR3 is 11 residues. The germline CDR1 and CDR2 sequences are MNHEY and SMNVEV (reference sequence). Trimming removed 4 bases from V and 8 bases from J, with 6 bases in between. CDR3: CASSSGYEQFF. DNA for the CDR3: TGTGCCAGCAGTTCAGGGTATGAGCAGTTCTTC.

V is TRBV7-2 and J is TRBJ2-5; TRBD2 is a possible D gene (5 bases). Trimming shortened V by 0 bases and J by 1 base, and 9 bases separated the two germline ends. The CDR3 spans 15 residues. Germline V gene lookup returns CDR1 SGHTA and CDR2 FQGNSA. The CDR3, as DNA: TGTGCCAGCAGCTTAGCGCTCGGACTCCAAGAGACCCAGTACTTC. As protein: CASSLALGLQETQYF.

The rearrangement joins TRBV5-1 to TRBJ2-5; 7 bases match TRBD2. Germline loops: CDR1 SGHRS, CDR2 YFSETQ. CDR3 length: 13 amino acids. Trimming took 4 bases from V and 5 from J; bases not matched to a gene: 5. CDR3 residues: CASSGRAQETQYF. DNA for the CDR3: TGCGCCAGCAGCGGGAGGGCCCAGGAGACCCAGTACTTC.

The rearrangement links TRBV18 to TRBJ2-7; TRBD2 aligns across 7 bases. J was trimmed by 1 base and V by 10 bases; bases with no gene match: 7. The CDR3 totals 13 residues. CDR1 and CDR2 from the germline V gene are KGHSH and LQKENI. In nucleotides, the CDR3 is TGTGCCATCCCTCTCGGGGGGTCCTACGAGCAGTACTTC. This sequence encodes CAIPLGGSYEQYF.

The gene calls are TRBV12-3 or TRBV12-4 and TRBJ1-1; 7 bases are a match to TRBD1. The CDR3 totals 13 residues. Trimming cost V 4 bases and J 4 bases; bases outside gene matches: 3. For the CDR3, the DNA is TGTGCCAGCAGTTCCTCAGGGGGCACTGAAGCTTTCTTT. Encoded protein: CASSSSGGTEAFF.

The chain links TRBV20-1 to TRBJ1-5; no definite D call. The CDR3 loop spans 15 amino acids. V was trimmed by 3 bases and J by 0 bases, leaving 12 bases between them. Germline CDR1 DFQATT, CDR2 SNEGSKA (reference sequence). CDR3 DNA sequence: TGCAGTGCTAGTCCGGAGGTACATAGCAATCAGCCCCAGCATTTT. Its translation is CSASPEVHSNQPQHF.

This clone has more than one count but fewer than ten. The rearrangement links TRBV4-1 to TRBJ2-7; 7 bases map to TRBD2. With 2 bases clipped from V and 4 bases from J, the junction kept 8 bases outside the gene matches. Looked up from germline, CDR1 is MGHRA and CDR2 is YSYEKL. CDR3 length equals 15 residues. The chain's CDR3 is CASSQFLLAKYEQYF. Here the CDR3 DNA reads TGCGCCAGCAGCCAATTCCTACTAGCGAAGTACGAGCAGTACTTC.